Listed below are T cell receptor beta chains from one sample, sequenced in a study of blood T cell repertoires in COVID-19. Libraries were prepared by immunoSEQ multiplex PCR; TCRdb keeps only in-frame clonotypes and omits some of them. The data contain some 220,000 clones, about 90% of them singletons. Source material: PBMCs or T cells enriched from blood (not recorded which). These receptors were taken from a woman in her fifties or sixties in a cohort exposed to, infected with or recovered from COVID-19 (not recorded which). Each CDR3 is given with its conserved first and last residue. D genes are given only for firm matches. Only part of the rows carry a size: once, few, many, or a class if the clone is expanded.

J gene: TRBJ2-1; D gene: TRBD2; clone size: NA; V gene: TRBV19; CDR3 DNA: TGTGCCAGTAGTATGAGGACTAGCGGGGATGAGCAGTTCTTC; CDR3 protein: CASSMRTSGDEQFF
J gene: TRBJ2-1; D gene: NA; clone size: NA; V gene: TRBV7-2; CDR3 DNA: TGTGCCAGCCTCGAGGGGGGGGGCGATGAGCAGTTCTTC; CDR3 protein: CASLEGGGDEQFF
J gene: TRBJ2-7; D gene: NA; clone size: NA; V gene: TRBV3-1/TRBV3-2; CDR3 DNA: TGTGCCAGCAGCCAAATCAGTTACGAGCAGTACTTC; CDR3 protein: CASSQISYEQYF
J gene: TRBJ1-1; D gene: TRBD1; clone size: NA; V gene: TRBV4-1; CDR3 DNA: TGCGCCAGCAGCCCCACTCGACAGGGATTCCTGTTTCGACTCATGAACACTGAAGCTTTCTTT; CDR3 protein: CASSPTRQGFLFRLMNTEAFF
J gene: TRBJ2-3; D gene: TRBD1; clone size: few; V gene: TRBV24-1; CDR3 DNA: TGTGCCACCAGTGATGGGGGACAGGGCGCAGATACGCAGTATTTT; CDR3 protein: CATSDGGQGADTQYF
J gene: TRBJ1-1; D gene: NA; clone size: NA; V gene: TRBV5-8; CDR3 DNA: TGTGCCAGCAGCCTCATACTTGGTCCCACTGAAGCTTTCTTT; CDR3 protein: CASSLILGPTEAFF
J gene: TRBJ1-2; D gene: NA; clone size: NA; V gene: TRBV6-2/TRBV6-3; CDR3 DNA: TGTGCCAGCAGTAAACTCCCCTCAACAGGGAACTATGGCTACACCTTC; CDR3 protein: CASSKLPSTGNYGYTF
J gene: TRBJ1-1; D gene: NA; clone size: NA; V gene: TRBV6-5; CDR3 DNA: TGTGCCAGCAGTTACACGCGCGATTTGAACACTGAAGCTTTCTTT; CDR3 protein: CASSYTRDLNTEAFF
J gene: TRBJ1-6; D gene: NA; clone size: NA; V gene: TRBV19; CDR3 DNA: TGTGCCAGTAGTAACCACAGGACGAATTCACCCCTCCACTTT; CDR3 protein: CASSNHRTNSPLHF
J gene: TRBJ1-1; D gene: NA; clone size: NA; V gene: TRBV4-2; CDR3 DNA: TGTGCCAGCAGCCAGGCGGAAGCCGCCACTGAAGCTTTCTTT; CDR3 protein: CASSQAEAATEAFF
J gene: TRBJ2-7; D gene: TRBD1; clone size: few; V gene: TRBV3-1/TRBV3-2; CDR3 DNA: TGTGCCAGCAGCCAGGACAGGGCTTTCTACGAGCAGTACTTC; CDR3 protein: CASSQDRAFYEQYF
J gene: TRBJ1-1; D gene: NA; clone size: NA; V gene: TRBV19; CDR3 DNA: TGTGCCAGTAGTAGTCGGGGGAGGGTGAACACTGAAGCTTTCTTT; CDR3 protein: CASSSRGRVNTEAFF
J gene: TRBJ2-3; D gene: TRBD2; clone size: NA; V gene: TRBV18; CDR3 DNA: TGTGCCAGCTCACCATATCCGGGACTAGCGATAGATACGCAGTATTTT; CDR3 protein: CASSPYPGLAIDTQYF
J gene: TRBJ2-7; D gene: TRBD1; clone size: NA; V gene: TRBV7-2; CDR3 DNA: TGTGCCAGCAGCGGGGGGGACAGGGTAGACGAGCAGTACTTC; CDR3 protein: CASSGGDRVDEQYF
J gene: TRBJ2-1; D gene: NA; clone size: NA; V gene: TRBV24-1; CDR3 DNA: TGTGCCACCAGCGTAGGGGGGGAGGGCTTCAGTGAGCAGTTCTTC; CDR3 protein: CATSVGGEGFSEQFF
J gene: TRBJ1-3; D gene: TRBD1; clone size: NA; V gene: TRBV10-3; CDR3 DNA: TGTGCCATCGGGGATCCGGGACAGGGGGGCGGAAACACCATATATTTT; CDR3 protein: CAIGDPGQGGGNTIYF
J gene: TRBJ2-6; D gene: TRBD2; clone size: NA; V gene: TRBV9; CDR3 DNA: TGTGCCAGCAGCCCCGGGGGGGGCCCTGGGGCCAACGTCCTGACTTTC; CDR3 protein: CASSPGGGPGANVLTF
J gene: TRBJ1-6; D gene: NA; clone size: NA; V gene: TRBV6-1; CDR3 DNA: TGTGCCAGCACTCTCGACGAGAGGAGTAATTCACCCCTCCACTTT; CDR3 protein: CASTLDERSNSPLHF
J gene: TRBJ1-6; D gene: NA; clone size: NA; V gene: TRBV19; CDR3 DNA: TGTGCCAGTAGTATAGCAGAACCCTATAATTCACCCCTCCACTTT; CDR3 protein: CASSIAEPYNSPLHF
J gene: TRBJ2-5; D gene: TRBD2; clone size: NA; V gene: TRBV11-2; CDR3 DNA: TGTGCCAGCTCGCGGGAGGGAGTGGAGACCCAGTACTTC; CDR3 protein: CASSREGVETQYF
J gene: TRBJ2-1; D gene: NA; clone size: once; V gene: TRBV11-2; CDR3 DNA: TGTGCCAGCAGCCCCGTGAGAGGGGGGGGGTTTGAGCAGTTCTTC; CDR3 protein: CASSPVRGGGFEQFF
J gene: TRBJ1-2; D gene: NA; clone size: few; V gene: TRBV5-5; CDR3 DNA: TGTGCCAGCAGTTACCAGGGGAACTATGGCTACACCTTC; CDR3 protein: CASSYQGNYGYTF
J gene: TRBJ1-4; D gene: NA; clone size: NA; V gene: TRBV5-1; CDR3 DNA: TGCGCCAGCAAGTTGGGGCCGGCAACTAATGAAAAACTGTTTTTT; CDR3 protein: CASKLGPATNEKLFF
J gene: TRBJ1-4; D gene: TRBD1; clone size: NA; V gene: TRBV4-3; CDR3 DNA: TGCGCCAGCAGCCAAACGCCCGGGACAGGGGTTCGATTT; CDR3 protein: CASSQTPGTGVRF
J gene: TRBJ2-5; D gene: TRBD1; clone size: NA; V gene: TRBV3-1/TRBV3-2; CDR3 DNA: TGTGCCAGCAGCCTGATAGGGAACCGGGACAGGGTGTGGGCCCAGTACTTC; CDR3 protein: CASSLIGNRDRVWAQYF
J gene: TRBJ2-7; D gene: NA; clone size: NA; V gene: TRBV11-1; CDR3 DNA: TGTGCCAGCAGCCCGGGCGGGCTACCGCTAGTGGTCGAGCAGTACTTC; CDR3 protein: CASSPGGLPLVVEQYF
J gene: TRBJ1-1; D gene: NA; clone size: once; V gene: TRBV4-3; CDR3 DNA: TGCGCCAGCAGCCAAGACCTATCCGACACTGAAGCTTTCTTT; CDR3 protein: CASSQDLSDTEAFF
J gene: TRBJ1-2; D gene: NA; clone size: NA; V gene: TRBV27; CDR3 DNA: TGTGCCAGCAGTCCACGACAGAGGAACTATGGCTACACCTTC; CDR3 protein: CASSPRQRNYGYTF
J gene: TRBJ1-5; D gene: NA; clone size: NA; V gene: TRBV19; CDR3 DNA: TGTGCCAGTAGTCCGACAGGCTATCAGCCCCAGCATTTT; CDR3 protein: CASSPTGYQPQHF
J gene: TRBJ2-1; D gene: TRBD1; clone size: NA; V gene: TRBV7-3; CDR3 DNA: TGTGCCAGCAGCTTAGGGACAGGGGGCAATGAGCAGTTCTTC; CDR3 protein: CASSLGTGGNEQFF
J gene: TRBJ1-1; D gene: NA; clone size: NA; V gene: TRBV5-1; CDR3 DNA: TGCGCCAGCAGTCCCGGTCGCGGAACCATGAACACTGAAGCTTTCTTT; CDR3 protein: CASSPGRGTMNTEAFF
J gene: TRBJ2-1; D gene: NA; clone size: once; V gene: TRBV27; CDR3 DNA: TGTGCCAGCAGTTCGCCTACCCGGGACACCAATGAGCAGTTCTTC; CDR3 protein: CASSSPTRDTNEQFF
J gene: TRBJ1-2; D gene: NA; clone size: few; V gene: TRBV5-1; CDR3 DNA: TGCGCCAGCAGCTTCTTAACAGACTATGGCTACACCTTC; CDR3 protein: CASSFLTDYGYTF
J gene: TRBJ2-1; D gene: NA; clone size: few; V gene: TRBV7-9; CDR3 DNA: TGTGCCAGCAGCCACAGCGGTCTATACCCTTACAATGAGCAGTTCTTC; CDR3 protein: CASSHSGLYPYNEQFF
J gene: TRBJ1-2; D gene: NA; clone size: NA; V gene: TRBV5-6; CDR3 DNA: TGTGCCAGCACCGAGCGGGTAAACTATGGCTACACCTTC; CDR3 protein: CASTERVNYGYTF
J gene: TRBJ1-1; D gene: NA; clone size: NA; V gene: TRBV18; CDR3 DNA: TGTGCCAGCTCACCCGGACAATACGGAATGTCTGCTTTCTTT; CDR3 protein: CASSPGQYGMSAFF
J gene: TRBJ2-1; D gene: NA; clone size: NA; V gene: TRBV27; CDR3 DNA: TGTGCCAGCGGAATGGGGACATTCTACAATGAGCAGTTCTTC; CDR3 protein: CASGMGTFYNEQFF
J gene: TRBJ2-2; D gene: NA; clone size: NA; V gene: TRBV10-3; CDR3 DNA: TGTGCCATCAAACAGGGATCGAACACCGGGGAGCTGTTTTTT; CDR3 protein: CAIKQGSNTGELFF
J gene: TRBJ2-3; D gene: TRBD2; clone size: NA; V gene: TRBV28; CDR3 DNA: TGTGCCAGCAGTTTATATCTAGCGGGGGCGTCTAGCACAGATACGCAGTATTTT; CDR3 protein: CASSLYLAGASSTDTQYF
J gene: TRBJ1-1; D gene: NA; clone size: NA; V gene: TRBV9; CDR3 DNA: TGTGCCAGCAGTGGGGCGCCGGGGGTTACTGAAGCTTTCTTT; CDR3 protein: CASSGAPGVTEAFF
J gene: TRBJ1-6; D gene: NA; clone size: NA; V gene: TRBV21-1; CDR3 DNA: TGTGCCATCCAAACGCAGGCGAGCTCCTATAATTCACCCCTCCACTTT; CDR3 protein: CAIQTQASSYNSPLHF
J gene: TRBJ1-5; D gene: TRBD1; clone size: NA; V gene: TRBV6-2/TRBV6-3; CDR3 DNA: TGTGCCAGCAGTTCCCATACAGGGGGCGGGCAACGGCCCCAGCATTTT; CDR3 protein: CASSSHTGGGQRPQHF
J gene: TRBJ2-3; D gene: TRBD2; clone size: NA; V gene: TRBV28; CDR3 DNA: TGTGCCAGCAAGACGGGGGGTTCCACAGATACGCAGTATTTT; CDR3 protein: CASKTGGSTDTQYF
J gene: TRBJ2-2; D gene: TRBD2; clone size: NA; V gene: TRBV27; CDR3 DNA: TGTGCCAGCAGAACTCTTCCCGGGACTAGCGGGGGACACACGAACACCGGGGAGCTGTTTTTT; CDR3 protein: CASRTLPGTSGGHTNTGELFF
J gene: TRBJ1-6; D gene: TRBD1; clone size: few; V gene: TRBV2; CDR3 DNA: TGTGCCAGCAGTGAATATCCCCCAGGACAGGGCCTATCCCTCCACTTT; CDR3 protein: CASSEYPPGQGLSLHF
J gene: TRBJ2-7; D gene: NA; clone size: NA; V gene: TRBV7-2; CDR3 DNA: TGTGCCAGCAGCTTAGTTGCGGGGGCCAGTCGCTACGAGCAGTACTTC; CDR3 protein: CASSLVAGASRYEQYF
J gene: TRBJ2-2; D gene: NA; clone size: NA; V gene: TRBV19; CDR3 DNA: TGTGCCAGTATCCCTCGGGGGTTTTTGCTTGGCACCGGGGAGCTGTTTTTT; CDR3 protein: CASIPRGFLLGTGELFF
J gene: TRBJ1-1; D gene: NA; clone size: NA; V gene: TRBV4-3; CDR3 DNA: TGCGCCAGCAGCCAGACACAGCTCCTGAACACTGAAGCTTTCTTT; CDR3 protein: CASSQTQLLNTEAFF
J gene: TRBJ1-3; D gene: NA; clone size: NA; V gene: TRBV6-5; CDR3 DNA: TGTGCCAGCACAAGGGGATACTCTGGAAACACCATATATTTT; CDR3 protein: CASTRGYSGNTIYF
J gene: TRBJ1-2; D gene: NA; clone size: NA; V gene: TRBV16; CDR3 DNA: TGTGCCAGCAGCCAGACCCCCGACAGACGCAACTATGGCTACACCTTC; CDR3 protein: CASSQTPDRRNYGYTF
J gene: TRBJ2-5; D gene: TRBD2; clone size: NA; V gene: TRBV4-2; CDR3 DNA: TGTGCCAGCAGCCAACCTAGCGGCCAAGAGACCCAGTACTTC; CDR3 protein: CASSQPSGQETQYF
J gene: TRBJ1-2; D gene: TRBD1; clone size: NA; V gene: TRBV6-5; CDR3 DNA: TGTGCCAGCAGACCCCAAGGGGGCGCCGGCTATGGCTACACCTTC; CDR3 protein: CASRPQGGAGYGYTF
J gene: TRBJ1-5; D gene: NA; clone size: NA; V gene: TRBV18; CDR3 DNA: TGTGCCACCAAGAGGACACAAGATCAGCCCCAGCATTTT; CDR3 protein: CATKRTQDQPQHF
J gene: TRBJ1-1; D gene: NA; clone size: NA; V gene: TRBV30; CDR3 DNA: TGTGCCTGGAGTGATAGCGGGACTACTGAAGCTTTCTTT; CDR3 protein: CAWSDSGTTEAFF
J gene: TRBJ2-1; D gene: TRBD2; clone size: NA; V gene: TRBV7-6; CDR3 DNA: TGTGCCAGCAGCTTAGTGGAGACTAGCGGGGGGGCGAATGAGCAGTTCTTC; CDR3 protein: CASSLVETSGGANEQFF
J gene: TRBJ2-7; D gene: NA; clone size: NA; V gene: TRBV7-2; CDR3 DNA: TGTGCCAGCAGGCCCGGGACTCTCGCCTACGAGCAGTACTTC; CDR3 protein: CASRPGTLAYEQYF